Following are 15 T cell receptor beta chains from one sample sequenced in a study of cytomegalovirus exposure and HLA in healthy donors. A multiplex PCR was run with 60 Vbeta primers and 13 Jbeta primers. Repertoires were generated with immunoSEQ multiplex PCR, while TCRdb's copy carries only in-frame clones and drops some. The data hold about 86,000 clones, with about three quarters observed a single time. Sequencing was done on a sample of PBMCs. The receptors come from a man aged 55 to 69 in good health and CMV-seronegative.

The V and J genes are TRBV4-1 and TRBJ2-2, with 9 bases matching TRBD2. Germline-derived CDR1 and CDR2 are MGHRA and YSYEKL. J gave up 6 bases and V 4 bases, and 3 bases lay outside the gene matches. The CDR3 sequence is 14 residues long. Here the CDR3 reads CASSLGLAAGELFF. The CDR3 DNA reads TGCGCCAGCAGCCTGGGACTAGCCGCCGGGGAGCTGTTTTTT.

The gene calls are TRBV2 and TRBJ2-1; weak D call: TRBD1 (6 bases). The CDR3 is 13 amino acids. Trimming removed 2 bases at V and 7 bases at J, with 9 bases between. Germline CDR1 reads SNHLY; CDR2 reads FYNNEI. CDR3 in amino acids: CASSEMRGNEQFF. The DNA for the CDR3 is TGTGCCAGCAGTGAAATGAGGGGGAATGAGCAGTTCTTC.

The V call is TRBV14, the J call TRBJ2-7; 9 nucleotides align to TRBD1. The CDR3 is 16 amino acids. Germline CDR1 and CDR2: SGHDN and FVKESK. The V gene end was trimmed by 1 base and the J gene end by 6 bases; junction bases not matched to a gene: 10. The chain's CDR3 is CASSQAGTGIRREQYF. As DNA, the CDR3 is TGTGCCAGCAGCCAAGCCGGGACAGGGATCCGACGCGAGCAGTACTTC. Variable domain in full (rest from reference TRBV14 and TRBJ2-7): EAGVTQFPSHSVIEKGQTVTLRCDPISGHDNLYWYRRVMGKEIKFLLHFVKESKQDESGMPNNRFLAERTGGTYSTLKVQPAELEDSGVYFCASSQAGTGIRREQYFGPGTRLTVT.

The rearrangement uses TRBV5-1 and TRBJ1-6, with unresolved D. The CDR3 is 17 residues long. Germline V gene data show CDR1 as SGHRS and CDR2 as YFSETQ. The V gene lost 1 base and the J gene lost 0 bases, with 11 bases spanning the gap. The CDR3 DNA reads TGCGCCAGCAGCTTGCTCGGGGTTAGCTCCTATAATTCACCCCTCCACTTT. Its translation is CASSLLGVSSYNSPLHF.

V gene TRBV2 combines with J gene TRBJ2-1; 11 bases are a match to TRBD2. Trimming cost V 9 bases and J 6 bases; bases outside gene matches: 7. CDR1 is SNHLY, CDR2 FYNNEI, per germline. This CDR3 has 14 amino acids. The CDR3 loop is CASSTGLAGNEQFF. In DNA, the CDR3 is TGTGCCAGTTCCACCGGACTAGCGGGCAATGAGCAGTTCTTC.

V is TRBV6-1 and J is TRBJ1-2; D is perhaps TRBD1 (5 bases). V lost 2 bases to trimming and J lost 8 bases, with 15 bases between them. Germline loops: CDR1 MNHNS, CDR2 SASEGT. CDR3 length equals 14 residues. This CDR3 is CASSETPQGGGYTF. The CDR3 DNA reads TGTGCCAGCAGTGAAACCCCGCAGGGAGGGGGCTACACCTTC.

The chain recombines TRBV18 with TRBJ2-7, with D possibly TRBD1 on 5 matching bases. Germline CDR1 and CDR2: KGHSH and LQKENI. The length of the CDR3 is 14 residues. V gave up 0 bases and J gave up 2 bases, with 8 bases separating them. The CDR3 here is CASSPPGQTYEQYF. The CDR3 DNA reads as TGTGCCAGCTCACCACCCGGACAAACCTACGAGCAGTACTTC. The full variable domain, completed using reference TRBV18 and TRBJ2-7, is NAGVMQNPRHLVRRRGQEARLRCSPMKGHSHVYWYRQLPEEGLKFMVYLQKENIIDESGMPKERFSAEFPKEGPSILRIQQVVRGDSAAYFCASSPPGQTYEQYFGPGTRLTVT.

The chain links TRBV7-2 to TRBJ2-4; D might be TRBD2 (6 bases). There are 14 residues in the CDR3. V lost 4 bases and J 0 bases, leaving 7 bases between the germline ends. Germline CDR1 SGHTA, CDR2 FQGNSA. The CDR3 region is CASSSGLAKNIQYF. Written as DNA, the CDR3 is TGTGCCAGCAGCTCGGGACTAGCCAAAAACATTCAGTACTTC.

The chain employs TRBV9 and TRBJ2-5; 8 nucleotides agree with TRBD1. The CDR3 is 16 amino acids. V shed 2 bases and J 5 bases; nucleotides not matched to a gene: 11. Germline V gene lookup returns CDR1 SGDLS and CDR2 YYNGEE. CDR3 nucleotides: TGTGCCAGCAGCGTCGAACAGGGGGACACCGGGGAGACCCAGTACTTC. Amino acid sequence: CASSVEQGDTGETQYF.

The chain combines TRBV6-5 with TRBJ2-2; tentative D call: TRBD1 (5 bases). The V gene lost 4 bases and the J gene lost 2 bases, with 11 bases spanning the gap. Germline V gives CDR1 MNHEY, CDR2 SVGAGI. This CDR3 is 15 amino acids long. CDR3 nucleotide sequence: TGTGCCAGCAGTTTCAGGACAACTAACACCGGGGAGCTGTTTTTT. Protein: CASSFRTTNTGELFF.

The CDR3 DNA reads as TGCGCCAGCAGCTTGAGACAGGGGACCTACGAGCAGTACTTC. The encoded protein is CASSLRQGTYEQYF. The chain joins TRBV5-1 to TRBJ2-7; 8 nucleotides match TRBD1. Trimming cost V 1 base and J 2 bases; bases outside gene matches: 2. The CDR3 sequence is 14 residues long. Germline V CDR1 and CDR2: SGHRS, YFSETQ.

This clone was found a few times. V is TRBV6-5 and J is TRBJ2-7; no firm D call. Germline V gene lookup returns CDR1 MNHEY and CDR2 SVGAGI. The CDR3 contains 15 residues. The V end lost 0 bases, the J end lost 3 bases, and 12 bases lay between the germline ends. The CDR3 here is CASSYSESANYEQYF. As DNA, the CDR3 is TGTGCCAGCAGTTACTCTGAATCAGCGAACTACGAGCAGTACTTC.

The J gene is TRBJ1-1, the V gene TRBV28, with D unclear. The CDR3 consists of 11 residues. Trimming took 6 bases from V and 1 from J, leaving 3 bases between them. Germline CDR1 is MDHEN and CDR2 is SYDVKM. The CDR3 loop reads CASRRNTEAFF. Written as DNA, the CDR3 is TGTGCCAGCAGGCGGAACACTGAAGCTTTCTTT.

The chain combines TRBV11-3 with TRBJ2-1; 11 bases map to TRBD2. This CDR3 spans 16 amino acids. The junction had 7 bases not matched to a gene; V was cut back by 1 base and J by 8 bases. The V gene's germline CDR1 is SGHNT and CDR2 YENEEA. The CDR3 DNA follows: TGTGCCAGCAGCTTAGTTAGCGGGGGGGCATCCCATGAGCAGTTCTTC. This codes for CASSLVSGGASHEQFF.

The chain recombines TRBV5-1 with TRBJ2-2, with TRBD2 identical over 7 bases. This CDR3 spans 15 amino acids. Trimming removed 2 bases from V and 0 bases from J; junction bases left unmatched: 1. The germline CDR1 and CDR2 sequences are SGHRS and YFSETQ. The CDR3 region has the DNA TGCGCCAGCAGCTTAGCGGGGACGAACACCGGGGAGCTGTTTTTT. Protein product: CASSLAGTNTGELFF.